The source of this T cell receptor beta chain is a study of blood T cells in healthy people across ages. General observations from the study: As naive T cell percentage varied, TCR beta diversity correlated strongly with it. Diversity figures based on one million T cells were deemed too low.

As for this clonotype: The antigen remains unidentified.

This CDR3 has 10 amino acids. A second PCR of about 7 to 12 cycles used a sample-barcoded 5' primer and a J-beta primer mix. TCRdb reprocessed the 5' RACE reads via MiXCR and lists one record per CDR3 protein. The sample includes over a million distinct CDR3 sequences, approximately 59% of them seen just once. The source material was blood. This TCR was recovered from a young man in good health. The chain employs TRBV21-1 and TRBJ2-1. TRBV21-1 is tagged as a pseudogene. The CDR3 DNA reads as TGTGTCAGCAGCACAAATGAGCAGTTCTTC. As protein: CVSSTNEQFF.